This T cell receptor (beta chain) was captured in a study of T cell repertoires in cytomegalovirus infection. The overall study: CMV epitopes used comprised recently identified HLA-C-restricted ones and well-studied HLA-B-restricted ones. Public TCR beta signatures indicated both CMV infection and matching HLA type.

One entry per CDR3 protein results from TCRdb running MiXCR on the reads. This repertoire shows approximately 990,000 distinct CDR3 sequences, around 29% found once; its top ten account for over 11%. This clonotype was picked up a small number of times. Its antigen remains unknown. This CDR3 is built from 18 residues. In germline, CDR1 is MNHEY, CDR2 SMNVEV (reference sequence). V lost 0 bases and J 0 bases, leaving 17 bases between the germline ends. Whole-study findings and limits: Based on cumulative public TCR beta family frequency, carriers of CMV plus the relevant HLA were identified. HLA-C-restricted TCR beta clonotypes specific for CMV led the ex vivo response.

Sequenced material: cultured CD8+ T cells from PBMCs, taken from culture after CMV antigen stimulation. V is TRBV27 and J is TRBJ1-1; TRBD1 might be the D (5 bases). The sequence was obtained from a human donor in good health (CMV status not recorded). Some clones in this sample may be carry-over from other donors' samples. The CDR3 DNA sequence: TGTGCCAGCAGTTTATCGATAGGGCAGGGCGGCATGAACACTGAAGCTTTCTTT. The encoded protein is CASSLSIGQGGMNTEAFF.